One sample yielded the 21 T cell receptor beta chains listed below, sequenced in a study of blood T cells in healthy people across ages. Through a sample-barcoded 5' primer and a J-beta primer mix, a second PCR was run for roughly 6 to 11 cycles. TCRdb passed the 5' RACE reads through MiXCR, listing each CDR3 protein once. The sample includes some 800,000 distinct CDR3 sequences, under 45% seen only once; the top ten take around 21%. The specimen sequenced was blood. These TCRs come from a man in his sixties in good health.

About this clonotype itself: An end of the junction does not agree with germline; a read error may underlie this. This chain joins TRBV6-1 and TRBJ2-7, with D possibly matching TRBD1 (5 bases). CDR1 is MNHNS and CDR2 is SASEGT in the germline V gene. This CDR3 has 13 amino acids. The CDR3 coding sequence is TGTGCCAGCGGTGAGACAGTCTCCTACGAGCAGTACTTC. It is translated as CASGETVSYEQYF.

This rearrangement joins TRBV29-1 to TRBJ2-3; weak D call: TRBD1 (5 bases). The CDR3 consists of 13 residues. Trimming stripped 3 bases from V and 4 bases from J, with 11 bases between. Germline CDR1 and CDR2: SQVTM and ANQGSEA. The chain's CDR3 is CSVDSQAPDTQYF. The CDR3 DNA sequence: TGCAGCGTTGATTCACAGGCGCCAGATACGCAGTATTTT.

The V and J genes are TRBV12-3 or TRBV12-4 and TRBJ2-4, with 8 bases lining up with TRBD2. V was clipped by 7 bases and J by 5 bases; unmatched bases: 7. CDR3 length: 14 amino acids. The CDR3 spells CASTSREGENIQYF. CDR3 bases: TGTGCCAGCACTTCTCGGGAGGGAGAAAACATTCAGTACTTC.

This clonotype was seen a few times. The V and J genes are TRBV4-1 and TRBJ1-2, with no clear D. The V gene lost 0 bases and the J gene lost 0 bases, with 14 bases spanning the gap. This CDR3 has 17 amino acids. Germline loops: CDR1 MGHRA, CDR2 YSYEKL. The CDR3: CASSQDRGIISNYGYTF. The CDR3 bases are TGCGCCAGCAGCCAAGATCGGGGTATCATCTCTAACTATGGCTACACCTTC.

Points on this clonotype: A read error may account for a junction end that differs from germline. The chain uses TRBV6-5 and TRBJ2-5, with D unresolved. This CDR3 is 12 amino acids long. Germline V gene data show CDR1 as MNHEY and CDR2 as SVGAGI. In nucleotides, the CDR3 is TGTGCCGCCGGCCGGGTATCGAAGACCCAGCACTTC. Protein product: CAAGRVSKTQHF.

This clonotype has a handful of counts. The chain uses TRBV3-1 and TRBJ2-7; D is possibly TRBD2 (5 bases). The germline V and J ends were trimmed by 0 bases and 7 bases, with 13 bases remaining between them. This CDR3 has 14 residues. Germline V gene lookup returns CDR1 LGHDT and CDR2 YNNKEL (reference sequence). In nucleotides, the CDR3 is TGTGCCAGCAGCCAAGATGAAGAGGGCCCAGAGCAGTACTTC. Protein product: CASSQDEEGPEQYF.

This chain uses TRBV2 with TRBJ1-6; perhaps TRBD1 as D (5 bases). This CDR3 is built from 15 residues. The V gene lost 2 bases and the J gene lost 5 bases, with 10 bases spanning the gap. Looked up from germline, CDR1 is SNHLY and CDR2 is FYNNEI. CDR3 DNA sequence: TGTGCCAGCAGTGAACTTGGGGGGAATAATTCACCCCTCCACTTT. It specifies CASSELGGNNSPLHF.

This clonotype occurred a few times. The chain employs TRBV6-6 and TRBJ2-3; 12 bases line up with TRBD1. V was clipped by 0 bases and J by 5 bases; unmatched bases: 6. The CDR3 is 17 residues long. In germline, CDR1 is MNHNY, CDR2 SVGAGI (reference sequence). The chain's CDR3 is CASSYSIGTGGEDTQYF. The CDR3 DNA reads TGTGCCAGCAGTTACTCGATTGGGACAGGGGGCGAAGATACGCAGTATTTT.

This chain links TRBV7-9 with TRBJ1-1, with a possible D match to TRBD1 (5 bases). The length of the CDR3 is 15 residues. Germline V gene data show CDR1 as SEHNR and CDR2 as FQNEAQ (reference sequence). With 1 base removed from V and 1 base from J, the gap between germline ends came to 10 bases. The CDR3 sequence is CASSLGTMGNTEAFF. The CDR3, as DNA: TGTGCCAGCAGCTTAGGGACAATGGGGAACACTGAAGCTTTCTTT.

The count of this clonotype is one. This chain connects TRBV5-1 to TRBJ2-5; possibly TRBD2 for D (5 bases). The CDR3 loop spans 16 amino acids. Germline CDR1 reads SGHRS; CDR2 reads YFSETQ. V lost 0 bases and J lost 11, with 23 bases in between. The DNA for the CDR3 is TGCGCCAGCAGCTTGGGATCCCTCCGGGGAGTCCATGAGCAGTACTTC. This sequence encodes CASSLGSLRGVHEQYF.

There are many counts of this clonotype. CDR3: CSATGGGYGYTF. DNA for the CDR3: TGCAGTGCCACAGGGGGCGGCTATGGCTACACCTTC. The V call is TRBV20-1, the J call TRBJ1-2; TRBD1 agrees at 9 bases. The CDR3 runs to 12 residues. Trimming at V came to 6 bases and at J to 4 bases, leaving 3 bases not matched to a gene. Germline V gives CDR1 DFQATT, CDR2 SNEGSKA (reference sequence).

This clonotype occurred a few times. This chain uses TRBV27 with TRBJ2-1, with 9 positions matching TRBD2. This CDR3 is 15 amino acids long. The junction had 12 bases not matched to a gene; V was cut back by 5 bases and J by 10 bases. Germline V gives CDR1 MNHEY, CDR2 SMNVEV (reference sequence). Written as DNA, the CDR3 is TGTGCCAGCAGTCGGCTAGCGGGGAGTTCCTACGAGCAGTTCTTC. The encoded protein is CASSRLAGSSYEQFF.

This clonotype came up a few times. V is TRBV20-1 and J is TRBJ2-1; a weak D match, TRBD2 (6 bases). The germline CDR1 and CDR2 sequences are DFQATT and SNEGSKA (reference sequence). This CDR3 is built from 13 residues. The V and J ends lost 3 bases and 6 bases respectively, with 12 bases between them. Written as DNA, the CDR3 is TGCAGTGCTAGTCCAGGGAGGTTCAATGAGCAGTTCTTC. Translating it yields CSASPGRFNEQFF.

A remark on this clonotype: The germline gene is not matched at one end of the junction; a read error may be the cause. The rearrangement joins TRBV28 to TRBJ2-7; D is ambiguous. The germline gives CDR1 MDHEN, CDR2 SYDVKM. This CDR3 comprises 13 residues. CDR3 DNA sequence: TGTGCTAGCAGTTCCCCGGTAGGGCGGGAGCAGTACTTC. Translating it yields CASSSPVGREQYF.

The CDR3 loop is CASKPQGALPREQYF. Here the CDR3 DNA reads TGTGCCAGCAAACCTCAGGGGGCTCTCCCACGGGAGCAGTACTTC. The rearrangement links TRBV12-3 or TRBV12-4 to TRBJ2-5, with TRBD1 matching over 8 bases. V lost 7 bases to trimming and J lost 11 bases; unmatched junction nucleotides: 18. The CDR3 is made up of 15 amino acids.

The rearrangement links TRBV2 to TRBJ1-2; TRBD1 matches at 9 bases. The CDR3 extends over 14 amino acids. Losses at the gene ends were 11 bases for V and 2 bases for J; bases not matched to a gene: 9. Germline V gives CDR1 SNHLY, CDR2 FYNNEI. DNA of the CDR3: TGTGCCGGGTTCGGGACAGGGCTCAACTATGGCTACACCTTC. It specifies CAGFGTGLNYGYTF.

The chain uses TRBV11-3 and TRBJ1-1; the D is unclear. V was trimmed by 4 bases and J by 8 bases, leaving 11 bases between them. The CDR3 has 12 amino acids. Germline V gives CDR1 SGHNT, CDR2 YENEEA. In DNA form, the CDR3 reads TGTGCCAGCAGCTATAAACTCGGAGAAGCTTTCTTT. It yields the protein CASSYKLGEAFF.

The sample holds one count of this clonotype. The chain joins TRBV9 to TRBJ2-1; 8 bases match TRBD2. The V and J ends lost 2 bases and 6 bases, in that order; junction bases with no gene match: 7. Germline assignment: CDR1 SGDLS and CDR2 YYNGEE. The length of the CDR3 is 15 residues. DNA of the CDR3: TGTGCCAGCAGCGTCAACGGGGGGGTCGCCAATGAGCAGTTCTTC. Residues: CASSVNGGVANEQFF.

This chain uses TRBV7-9 with TRBJ2-3; unclear D gene. The germline V gene has CDR1 SEHNR and CDR2 FQNEAQ (reference sequence). The CDR3 totals 17 residues. Trimming took off 1 base at V and 1 base at J, with 15 bases between the two ends. CDR3 in amino acids: CASSLGTVAVRTDTQYF. The CDR3 nucleotides are TGTGCCAGCAGCTTAGGCACTGTTGCGGTCCGCACAGATACGCAGTATTTT. Using reference TRBV7-9 and TRBJ2-3 for the parts outside the CDR3, the full variable domain is DTGVSQNPRHKITKRGQNVTFRCDPISEHNRLYWYRQTLGQGPEFLTYFQNEAQLEKSRLLSDRFSAERPKGSFSTLEIQRTEQGDSAMYLCASSLGTVAVRTDTQYFGPGTRLTVL.

The chain uses TRBV11-2 and TRBJ1-1; D ambiguous. CDR1 is SGHAT, CDR2 FQNNGV, per germline. CDR3 length equals 13 residues. The V end was cut by 1 base, the J end by 7 bases, with 10 bases between. In DNA form, the CDR3 reads TGTGCCAGCAGCTTAGCTCAGCCCGGTGAAGCTTTCTTT. Residues: CASSLAQPGEAFF.

V and J are TRBV21-1 and TRBJ2-7; TRBD1, as called in the table, went unchecked against the DNA. TRBV21-1 is a pseudogene segment. The CDR3 contains 15 residues. The CDR3 DNA follows: TGTGCCAGCGGCAGCCGGGACAGGGGATACTACGAGCAGTACTTC. Translated: CASGSRDRGYYEQYF.